What follows are 7 T cell receptor beta chains derived from one specimen sequenced in a study of blood T cells in healthy people across ages (dated by TCRdb to about 2015). The library relied on 5' RACE. The reads were generated on an Illumina HiSeq 2500. The second PCR ran for about 6 to 12 cycles and used a J-beta primer mix along with a sample-barcoded 5' primer. TCRdb ran its own pipeline on the public reads, namely fastp trimming at Q25 and MiXCR clone calling, and kept in-frame beta chains. Rows merge per CDR3 protein into single entries with the most common DNA and genes. The sample has a few hundred thousand distinct CDR3 sequences on record, about 28% of them singletons. The ten largest clones represent approximately 3.7% of the sample. The same data also contributed to another study, on T cells of mothers and their children.

Sequencing was carried out using blood. The receptors shown here come from a boy between 2 and 10 years old in good health.

The rearrangement uses TRBV15 and TRBJ1-1; tentatively, D is TRBD1 (6 bases). V lost 1 base and J 4 bases, leaving 19 bases between the germline ends. Germline-derived CDR1 and CDR2 are LNHNV and YYDKDF (reference sequence). The CDR3 contains 17 residues. CDR3 in amino acids: CATSRGAVRGGITEAFF. The CDR3 coding sequence is TGTGCCACCAGCAGAGGGGCCGTGAGAGGGGGTATCACTGAAGCTTTCTTT.

The J gene is TRBJ1-2, the V gene TRBV12-3 or TRBV12-4; D might be TRBD1 (5 bases). CDR3 size: 15 residues. The V end lost 5 bases, the J end lost 8 bases, and 21 bases lay between the germline ends. The DNA of the CDR3 is TGTGCCAGCAGTACCCTGACGGGACCTATGGGCGGCTACACCTTC. Translated, it gives CASSTLTGPMGGYTF.

This chain uses TRBV13 with TRBJ2-5; the D is unclear. Per the germline V gene, CDR1 is PRHDT and CDR2 is FYEKMQ (reference sequence). This CDR3 contains 13 residues. Trimming removed 0 bases at V and 8 bases at J, with 10 bases between. CDR3 sequence reads: CASSLGGQQTQYF. The CDR3 DNA is TGTGCCAGCAGCTTAGGGGGTCAGCAAACCCAGTACTTC.

Concerning this clonotype: One end of the junction does not line up with germline, which may come from a read error. The genes are TRBV5-1 and TRBJ1-6; D unresolved. CDR1 SGHRS and CDR2 YFSETQ come from the germline V gene. The CDR3 runs to 13 residues. CDR3 DNA sequence: TGCGCCAGCAGGTCAGAAGAAAATTTACCCCTCCACTTT. Translation gives CASRSEENLPLHF.

This clonotype was counted only a few times. The V gene is TRBV30, the J gene TRBJ1-2, with TRBD1 as a possible D gene (6 bases). The CDR3 covers 14 residues. Germline CDR1 reads GTSNPN; CDR2 reads SVGIG (reference sequence). V was clipped by 8 bases and J by 7 bases, with 23 bases between them. This CDR3 is CAREDAGDIGGYTF. CDR3 bases: TGTGCCCGAGAAGACGCAGGGGACATAGGTGGCTACACCTTC.

The rearrangement links TRBV10-3 to TRBJ2-5, with D hard to call. V gave up 2 bases and J gave up 1 base, with 8 bases separating them. Per germline, CDR1 ENHRY and CDR2 SYGVKD. This CDR3 is built from 14 residues. The CDR3 sequence: CAISEGDLQETQYF. The CDR3 nucleotides read TGTGCCATCAGTGAGGGGGATCTCCAAGAGACCCAGTACTTC.

This clonotype has ten or more counts. This sequence joins TRBV7-2 and TRBJ2-5, with 7 bases fitting TRBD2. The CDR3 is 15 residues long. The V and J ends lost 4 bases and 2 bases, in that order; junction bases with no gene match: 7. Per the germline V gene, CDR1 is SGHTA and CDR2 is FQGNSA. The CDR3, as DNA: TGTGCCAGCAGCTCACCGGGAGCGGGACAAGAGACCCAGTACTTC. It specifies CASSSPGAGQETQYF. Looking up the rest from reference TRBV7-2 and TRBJ2-5 gives the full variable domain: GAGVSQSPSNKVTEKGKDVELRCDPISGHTALYWYRQSLGQGLEFLIYFQGNSAPDKSGLPSDRFSAERTGGSVSTLTIQRTQQEDSAVYLCASSSPGAGQETQYFGPGTRLLVL.